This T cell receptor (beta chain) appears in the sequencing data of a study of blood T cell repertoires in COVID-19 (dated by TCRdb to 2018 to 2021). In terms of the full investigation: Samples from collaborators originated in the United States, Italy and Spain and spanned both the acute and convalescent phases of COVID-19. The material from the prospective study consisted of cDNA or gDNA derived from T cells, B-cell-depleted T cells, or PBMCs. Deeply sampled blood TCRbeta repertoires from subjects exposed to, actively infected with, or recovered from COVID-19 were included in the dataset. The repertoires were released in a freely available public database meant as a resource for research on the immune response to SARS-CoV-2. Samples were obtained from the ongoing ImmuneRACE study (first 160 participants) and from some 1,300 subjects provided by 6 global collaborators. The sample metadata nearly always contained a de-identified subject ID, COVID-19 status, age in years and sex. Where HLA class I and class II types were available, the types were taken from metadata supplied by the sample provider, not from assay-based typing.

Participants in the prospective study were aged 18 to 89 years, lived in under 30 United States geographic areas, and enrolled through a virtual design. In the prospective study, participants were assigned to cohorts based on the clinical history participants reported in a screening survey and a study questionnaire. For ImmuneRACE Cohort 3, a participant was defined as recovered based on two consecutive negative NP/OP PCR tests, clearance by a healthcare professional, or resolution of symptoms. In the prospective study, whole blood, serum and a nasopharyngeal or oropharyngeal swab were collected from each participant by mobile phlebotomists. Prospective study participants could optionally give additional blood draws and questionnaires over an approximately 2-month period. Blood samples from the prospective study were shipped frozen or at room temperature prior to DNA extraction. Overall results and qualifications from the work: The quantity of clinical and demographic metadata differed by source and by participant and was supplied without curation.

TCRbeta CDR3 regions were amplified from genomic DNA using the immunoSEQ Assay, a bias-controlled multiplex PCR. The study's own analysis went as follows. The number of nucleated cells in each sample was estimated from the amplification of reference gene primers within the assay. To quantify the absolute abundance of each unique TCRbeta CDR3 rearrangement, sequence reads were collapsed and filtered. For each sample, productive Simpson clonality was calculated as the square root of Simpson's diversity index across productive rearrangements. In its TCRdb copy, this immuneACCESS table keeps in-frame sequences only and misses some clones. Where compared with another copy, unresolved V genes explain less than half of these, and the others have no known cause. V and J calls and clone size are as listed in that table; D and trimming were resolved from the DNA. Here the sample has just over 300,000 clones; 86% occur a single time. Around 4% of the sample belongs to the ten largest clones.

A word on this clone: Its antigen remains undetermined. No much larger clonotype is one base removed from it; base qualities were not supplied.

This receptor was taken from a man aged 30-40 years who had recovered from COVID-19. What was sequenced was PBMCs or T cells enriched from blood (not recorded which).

The nucleotides read TGTGCCAGCAGTTCATCTTGGACAGGGGAAGAAGGCTACACCTTC. It is translated as CASSSSWTGEEGYTF. The chain is assembled from TRBV6-5 and TRBJ1-2; TRBD1 agrees with 9 junctional bases. In the germline V gene, CDR1 corresponds to MNHEY and CDR2 to SVGAGI. The CDR3 sequence holds 15 residues, the cysteine and phenylalanine included. Only the CDR3 DNA stays, 45 bases, in frame from base 1. From V the trimming removes 4 bases and from J it removes 8 bases, while the gene matches leave 11 bases of the junction unaccounted for.